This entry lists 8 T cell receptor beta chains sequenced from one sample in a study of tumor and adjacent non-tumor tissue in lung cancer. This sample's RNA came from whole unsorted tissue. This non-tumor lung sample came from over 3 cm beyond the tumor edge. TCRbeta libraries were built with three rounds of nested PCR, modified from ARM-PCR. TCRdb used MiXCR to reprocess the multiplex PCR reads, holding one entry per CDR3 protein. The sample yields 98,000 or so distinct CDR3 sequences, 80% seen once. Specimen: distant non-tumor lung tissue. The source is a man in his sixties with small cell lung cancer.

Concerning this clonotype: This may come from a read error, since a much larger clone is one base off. CDR3: CASRPDRGDYGYIF. In DNA form, the CDR3 reads TGTGCCAGCAGGCCTGACAGGGGGGACTATGGCTACATCTTC. The chain uses TRBV5-4 and TRBJ1-2; 9 bases match TRBD1. Germline values: CDR1 SGHNT, CDR2 YYREEE (reference sequence). The CDR3 is made up of 14 amino acids.

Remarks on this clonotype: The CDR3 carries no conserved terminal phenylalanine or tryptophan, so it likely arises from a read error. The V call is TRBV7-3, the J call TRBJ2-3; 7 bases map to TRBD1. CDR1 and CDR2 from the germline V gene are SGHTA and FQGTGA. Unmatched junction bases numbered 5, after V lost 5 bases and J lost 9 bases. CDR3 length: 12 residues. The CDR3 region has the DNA TGTGCCAGCAGCCTCGACAGGGAGACGCAGTATATT. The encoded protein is CASSLDRETQYI.

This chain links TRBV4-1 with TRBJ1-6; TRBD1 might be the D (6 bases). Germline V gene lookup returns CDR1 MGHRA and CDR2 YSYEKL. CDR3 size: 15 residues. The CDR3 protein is CSNSQDGRGLSPLHF. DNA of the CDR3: TGCTCCAACAGCCAAGATGGCAGGGGACTGTCACCCCTCCACTTT.

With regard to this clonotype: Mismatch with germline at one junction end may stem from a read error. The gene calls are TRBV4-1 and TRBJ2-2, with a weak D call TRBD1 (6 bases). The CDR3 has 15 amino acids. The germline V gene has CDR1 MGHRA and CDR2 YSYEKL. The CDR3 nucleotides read TGCGCCAGCAGCAGCAGGGGAGCCTATACCGGGGAGCTATATTTT. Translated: CASSSRGAYTGELYF.

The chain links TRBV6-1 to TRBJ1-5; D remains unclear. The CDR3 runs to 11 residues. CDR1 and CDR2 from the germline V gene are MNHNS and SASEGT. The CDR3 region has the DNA TGTGTCACCAGTGCCAATCAGCCCCAGCATTTT. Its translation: CVTSANQPQHF.

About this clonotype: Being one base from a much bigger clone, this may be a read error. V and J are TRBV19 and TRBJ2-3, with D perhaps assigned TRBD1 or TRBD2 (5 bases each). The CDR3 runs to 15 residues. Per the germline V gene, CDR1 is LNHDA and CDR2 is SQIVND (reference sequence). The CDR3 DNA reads TGTGCCAGTACTATAACGGGGACCAGCACAGATACGCAGTATTTT. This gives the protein CASTITGTSTDTQYF.

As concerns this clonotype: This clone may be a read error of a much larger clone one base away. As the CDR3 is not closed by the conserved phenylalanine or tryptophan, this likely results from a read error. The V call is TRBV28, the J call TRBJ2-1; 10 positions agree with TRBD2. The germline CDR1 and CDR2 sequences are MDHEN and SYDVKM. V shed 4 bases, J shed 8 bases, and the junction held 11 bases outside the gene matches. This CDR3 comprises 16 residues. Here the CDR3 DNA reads TGTGCCAGCAGTTCAGACTCTAGCGGGAGTTCGGATGAGCAGTTCTCC. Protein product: CASSSDSSGSSDEQFS.

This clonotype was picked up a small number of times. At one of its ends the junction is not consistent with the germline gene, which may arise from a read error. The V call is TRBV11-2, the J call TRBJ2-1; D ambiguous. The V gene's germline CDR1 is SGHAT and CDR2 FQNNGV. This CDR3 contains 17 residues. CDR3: CASSLVIAQSSYNEQFF. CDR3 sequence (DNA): TGTGCCAGCAGCTTAGTGATAGCCCAGAGCTCATACAATGAGCAGTTCTTT.